Below, one T cell receptor (beta chain) is given with its context. This sample was included in a study of T cell changes during pregnancy in multiple sclerosis. The table came from immunoSEQ multiplex PCR; TCRdb's copy has only in-frame clones and leaves some out. This table has about 89,000 clones, around 94% appearing once. The CDR3 runs to 14 residues. Germline CDR1 reads ENHRY; CDR2 reads SYGVKD. J lost 7 bases, V lost 3 bases, and 8 bases had no gene match. This clonotype originated in a female donor with multiple sclerosis, enrolled in a pregnancy study. This material consisted of peripheral blood, taken in the third trimester of pregnancy. The V gene is TRBV10-3, the J gene TRBJ2-7, with 8 nucleotides matching TRBD1. In DNA form, the CDR3 reads TGTGCCATCAGTGACAGGACAGGGAGTGGAGAGCAGTACTTC. Protein sequence: CAISDRTGSGEQYF.